Shown below are 25 T cell receptor beta chains from a single sample sequenced in a study of shared clonotypes between healthy human individuals. Here immunoSEQ multiplex PCR was the method, and the copy in TCRdb shows in-frame clones only, minus some. The profile covers 2 million to 3 million clones, with roughly nine tenths appearing a single time and 0.14% taken by the ten largest. Material for sequencing was naive CD4+ T cells sorted from blood. Subset indicated: CD45RA+ positively selected. These receptors came from a young man in good health.

Only one count was recorded for this clone. The rearrangement uses TRBV23-1 and TRBJ2-7, with 8 positions matching TRBD1. TRBV23-1 is an ORF, with its function uncertain. The CDR3 loop spans 17 amino acids. The ends lost 3 bases at V and 0 bases at J; junction bases unmatched: 10. CDR3 region: CASSHRRQGAGSYEQYF. The DNA of the CDR3 is TGCGCCAGCAGTCATCGCCGGCAGGGGGCCGGCTCCTACGAGCAGTACTTC.

The rearrangement joins TRBV5-1 to TRBJ1-2; weak D call: TRBD1 (6 bases). Trimming took 4 bases from V and 0 from J, leaving 16 bases between them. The CDR3 runs to 16 residues. The germline V gene encodes CDR1 SGHRS and CDR2 YFSETQ. In nucleotides, the CDR3 is TGCGCCAGCAGCGGGACGACAGGAACGCCTAACTATGGCTACACCTTC. Protein sequence: CASSGTTGTPNYGYTF.

The rearrangement uses TRBV5-8 and TRBJ2-7; TRBD1 is a possible D gene (5 bases). V was pared by 2 bases and J by 3 bases, with 15 bases between. The germline CDR1 and CDR2 sequences are SGHTS and YDEGEE. The CDR3 is 15 residues long. DNA of the CDR3: TGTGCCAGCAGCTTACGGGTAGGGGAATACTACGAGCAGTACTTC. It yields the protein CASSLRVGEYYEQYF.

The chain recombines TRBV11-2 with TRBJ1-2; D is perhaps TRBD1 (6 bases). V lost 3 bases to trimming and J lost 3 bases, with 17 bases between them. This CDR3 has 16 residues. The germline CDR1 and CDR2 sequences are SGHAT and FQNNGV. CDR3 nucleotides: TGTGCCAGCAGCTTGCTAATTACGGGGGCCGACTATGGCTACACCTTC. This gives the protein CASSLLITGADYGYTF.

The CDR3 protein is CASSIEQGGRQKQETQYF. The CDR3 region has the DNA TGTGCCAGCAGCATCGAACAGGGGGGCCGTCAAAAACAAGAGACCCAGTACTTC. The V and J genes are TRBV7-9 and TRBJ2-5; 8 bases align to TRBD1. The CDR3 loop spans 18 amino acids. Germline trimming cut 5 bases from V and 2 bases from J; bases unmatched to any gene: 16. Germline CDR1 reads SEHNR; CDR2 reads FQNEAQ (reference sequence). The variable domain in full, completed from reference TRBV7-9 and TRBJ2-5, reads DTGVSQNPRHKITKRGQNVTFRCDPISEHNRLYWYRQTLGQGPEFLTYFQNEAQLEKSRLLSDRFSAERPKGSFSTLEIQRTEQGDSAMYLCASSIEQGGRQKQETQYFGPGTRLLVL.

This chain connects TRBV5-6 to TRBJ2-6; no clear D. The CDR3 is made up of 15 amino acids. V was shortened by 1 base and J by 2 bases, with 7 bases between the two germline ends. CDR1 and CDR2 (germline): SGHDT, YYEEEE. The CDR3 protein is CASSLYSTGANVLTF. The CDR3 DNA sequence: TGTGCCAGCAGCTTGTACAGTACTGGGGCCAACGTCCTGACTTTC.

Concerning this clone itself: The identical CDR3 is also encoded by other nucleotide sequences in the sample. The rearrangement uses TRBV18 and TRBJ2-7; D uncertain. The germline V and J ends were trimmed by 1 base and 3 bases, with 4 bases remaining between them. Germline V gene lookup returns CDR1 KGHSH and CDR2 LQKENI. The CDR3 covers 12 residues. In DNA form, the CDR3 reads TGTGCCAGCTCACCACGGGACTACGAGCAGTACTTC. It codes for CASSPRDYEQYF.

This chain connects TRBV6-1 to TRBJ1-5, with D uncertain. This CDR3 has 15 amino acids. The germline V and J ends were trimmed by 5 bases and 2 bases, with 13 bases remaining between them. Germline lookup yields CDR1 MNHNS and CDR2 SASEGT. This CDR3 is CASSRLDVGNQPQHF. As DNA, the CDR3 is TGTGCCAGCAGTCGACTCGACGTGGGCAATCAGCCCCAGCATTTT.

The DNA for the CDR3 is TGTGCCAGCAGCTCGGGGACAGTTCCGTACTATGGCTACACCTTC. This sequence encodes CASSSGTVPYYGYTF. The V gene is TRBV5-5, the J gene TRBJ1-2; TRBD1 agrees at 7 bases. CDR1 is SGHKS and CDR2 is YYEKEE in the germline V gene (reference sequence). Trimming cost V 3 bases and J 3 bases; bases outside gene matches: 8. This CDR3 contains 15 residues.

The chain carries TRBV11-2 and TRBJ1-5, with D perhaps TRBD1 (5 bases). Germline CDR1 reads SGHAT; CDR2 reads FQNNGV. V lost 5 bases to trimming and J lost 6 bases, with 17 bases between them. The CDR3 consists of 15 residues. CDR3 amino acids: CASSPGPVGGQPQHF. In nucleotides, the CDR3 is TGTGCCAGCAGCCCGGGACCCGTGGGAGGTCAGCCCCAGCATTTT.

The gene calls are TRBV28 and TRBJ2-2, with D possibly matching TRBD1 (6 bases). Germline assignment: CDR1 MDHEN and CDR2 SYDVKM. This CDR3 spans 13 amino acids. Trimming took off 3 bases at V and 6 bases at J, with 8 bases between the two ends. The CDR3: CASSFQGPGELFF. CDR3 DNA sequence: TGTGCCAGCAGTTTCCAGGGGCCCGGGGAGCTGTTTTTT.

The chain has TRBV2 and TRBJ2-7; no definite D call. The germline CDR1 and CDR2 sequences are SNHLY and FYNNEI. V was trimmed by 4 bases and J by 6 bases, leaving 13 bases between them. This CDR3 has 13 amino acids. The CDR3: CASSAPSGREQYF. The CDR3, as DNA: TGTGCCAGCAGTGCCCCTAGTGGGCGCGAGCAGTACTTC.

The chain uses TRBV7-9 and TRBJ2-3; the D is unclear. The CDR3 has 13 residues. Germline V CDR1 and CDR2: SEHNR, FQNEAQ (reference sequence). V was cut by 1 base and J by 6 bases, with 8 bases left in between. CDR3 residues: CASSLGQWDTQYF. The CDR3 coding sequence is TGTGCCAGCAGCTTAGGCCAATGGGATACGCAGTATTTT.

V is TRBV4-3 and J is TRBJ2-1; D unresolved. CDR3 length: 13 residues. Per germline, CDR1 LGHNA and CDR2 YSLEER. V was pared by 2 bases and J by 8 bases, with 10 bases between. The CDR3 loop is CASSQRLRDEQFF. For the CDR3, the DNA is TGCGCCAGCAGCCAACGCCTTAGGGATGAGCAGTTCTTC.

This clone was seen a single time. This chain joins TRBV11-2 and TRBJ2-2; D gene unclear. The CDR3 loop spans 11 amino acids. V was trimmed by 5 bases and J by 8 bases, leaving 6 bases between them. Germline CDR1 reads SGHAT; CDR2 reads FQNNGV. Here the CDR3 reads CASSQAGELFF. CDR3 nucleotide sequence: TGTGCCAGCAGCCAGGCGGGGGAGCTGTTTTTT.

On this clone itself: Other DNA sequences in the same sample also yield this CDR3. The J gene is TRBJ2-3, the V gene TRBV2; no firm D call. The CDR3 is 11 amino acids. V was trimmed by 8 bases and J by 2 bases, leaving 5 bases between them. In germline, CDR1 is SNHLY, CDR2 FYNNEI. The CDR3 loop reads CASGFTDTQYF. The CDR3 DNA is TGTGCCAGCGGATTCACAGATACGCAGTATTTT.

This chain links TRBV6-4 with TRBJ1-1; maybe TRBD1 (5 bases). The V end lost 7 bases, the J end lost 2 bases, and 14 bases lay between the germline ends. CDR3 length: 14 amino acids. The V gene's germline CDR1 is MRHNA and CDR2 SNTAGT. The DNA for the CDR3 is TGTGCCAGCAAGACAGAACCCTCCAACACTGAAGCTTTCTTT. Its protein product is CASKTEPSNTEAFF.

This clone was seen a single time. J is TRBJ2-1 and V is TRBV13; no firm D call. This CDR3 has 14 amino acids. CDR1 is PRHDT, CDR2 FYEKMQ, per germline (reference sequence). Trimming left V 5 bases short and J 7 bases short, with 15 bases between. CDR3 loop: CASSKPAKRNEQFF. The CDR3 coding sequence is TGTGCCAGCAGCAAGCCCGCTAAGCGAAATGAGCAGTTCTTC.

On this clone itself: Other DNA sequences in this sample translate to the same CDR3. The rearrangement uses TRBV6-1 and TRBJ2-7; tentative D call: TRBD2 (5 bases). The V end was cut by 4 bases, the J end by 4 bases, with 5 bases between. This CDR3 is built from 11 residues. Germline V gene sequence: CDR1 MNHNS, CDR2 SASEGT. The CDR3: CASSAGYEQYF. CDR3 DNA sequence: TGTGCCAGCAGTGCGGGGTACGAGCAGTACTTC.

Written as DNA, the CDR3 is TGTGCCAGCAGCCCCGACAGGGGGCCGACCGGGGAGCTGTTTTTT. As protein: CASSPDRGPTGELFF. The chain uses TRBV11-2 and TRBJ2-2; 10 bases align to TRBD1. V gave up 5 bases and J gave up 5 bases; unmatched junction bases: 5. This CDR3 is 15 amino acids long. Germline V gene data show CDR1 as SGHAT and CDR2 as FQNNGV.

The chain joins TRBV29-1 to TRBJ2-3; TRBD2 might be the D (5 bases). Germline values: CDR1 SQVTM, CDR2 ANQGSEA. The CDR3 has 15 amino acids. V was shortened by 0 bases and J by 3 bases, with 13 bases between the two germline ends. The chain's CDR3 is CSVEEVREGTDTQYF. In DNA form, the CDR3 reads TGCAGCGTTGAAGAAGTTCGCGAGGGAACAGATACGCAGTATTTT.

The chain couples TRBV9 to TRBJ2-5; perhaps TRBD2 as D (7 bases). Germline V gene lookup returns CDR1 SGDLS and CDR2 YYNGEE. V lost 0 bases and J lost 5, with 20 bases in between. The CDR3 length is 17 residues. The CDR3 sequence: CASSVDGGATNHETQYF. Written as DNA, the CDR3 is TGTGCCAGCAGCGTAGATGGGGGGGCCACTAATCATGAGACCCAGTACTTC. The variable domain in full, completed from reference TRBV9 and TRBJ2-5, reads DSGVTQTPKHLITATGQRVTLRCSPRSGDLSVYWYQQSLDQGLQFLIQYYNGEERAKGNILERFSAQQFPDLHSELNLSSLELGDSALYFCASSVDGGATNHETQYFGPGTRLLVL.

The chain combines TRBV19 with TRBJ2-3; tentative D call: TRBD2 (5 bases). The ends were cut back, 7 bases at V and 4 bases at J, with 18 bases in the middle. Germline values: CDR1 LNHDA, CDR2 SQIVND (reference sequence). The CDR3 sequence is 15 residues long. The chain's CDR3 is CASKDWGTRSDTQYF. CDR3 DNA sequence: TGTGCCAGTAAGGATTGGGGAACTAGATCAGATACGCAGTATTTT.

The chain is built from TRBV19 and TRBJ1-1; D gene ambiguous. CDR1 and CDR2 (germline): LNHDA, SQIVND (reference sequence). Trimming took off 1 base at V and 2 bases at J, with 14 bases between the two ends. The CDR3 runs 16 residues. CDR3 region: CASSIGQWPVNTEAFF. The CDR3 nucleotides read TGTGCCAGTAGTATAGGGCAGTGGCCGGTAAACACTGAAGCTTTCTTT.

Regarding this clone: Other DNA sequences in the sample encode the same CDR3. The chain uses TRBV2 and TRBJ1-5; 8 bases align to TRBD1. Losses at the gene ends were 6 bases for V and 0 bases for J; bases not matched to a gene: 4. Germline CDR1 and CDR2: SNHLY and FYNNEI. The CDR3 is 15 amino acids. The CDR3 DNA is TGTGCCAGCAGAGCACAGGGGGATAGCAATCAGCCCCAGCATTTT. Translation gives CASRAQGDSNQPQHF.